This is a list of T cell receptor beta chains from one sample in a study of a mutant IDH1 vaccine in newly diagnosed glioma. Generated by immunoSEQ multiplex PCR, the TCRdb table keeps only in-frame clones and is missing some. The table lists roughly 74,000 clones, around 83% of them singletons. Antigen specificity for these receptors is unknown. The specimen was PBMCs, collected from a glioma patient whose treatment included an IDH1 peptide vaccine. These receptors originate from a woman in her fifties or sixties with glioma. The CDR3 runs from the conserved cysteine through the conserved F or W. Fields, in order: CDR3 protein, CDR3 length, V gene, clone size. Part of the rows lack a size; the others show once, few, many or a class for expanded clones.

CASKTRISSYEQYF | 14 | TRBV2 | -
CASSIHTDTQYF | 12 | TRBV5-1 | -
CASSPGLAGRTDTQYF | 16 | TRBV18 | -
CASRDRALGSGNTIYF | 16 | TRBV19 | -
CAISDPIEGRSF | 12 | TRBV10-3 | once
CASSPTDSGANVLTF | 15 | TRBV5-1 | few
CASSSGTGYNEQFF | 14 | TRBV11-2 | once
CASSLVTGDSYEQYF | 15 | TRBV5-1 | -
CASSEEDGSSGNTIYF | 16 | TRBV9 | -
CTSKKRLGTRSYNEQFF | 17 | TRBV1 | -
CASGLPPQGGGGYTF | 15 | TRBV12-5 | -
CASREPGQGTGGELFF | 16 | TRBV2 | -
CASSPAGVAGVYEQYF | 16 | TRBV27 | -
CASSGWDSNSPLHF | 14 | TRBV11-2 | -
CASSLGLSNYGYTF | 14 | TRBV5-1 | once
CASSQDTGDWGYTF | 14 | TRBV4-1 | -
CASSLEAGSANSYEQYF | 17 | TRBV11-2 | -
CASSSNGISSETQYF | 15 | TRBV5-1 | once
CASSGWEGPQETQYF | 15 | TRBV19 | -
CASSPTGTGGTEAFF | 15 | TRBV5-1 | -
CASSDGLSYEQYF | 13 | TRBV10-2 | -
CASSPLAVGSYNEQFF | 16 | TRBV7-9 | -
CASSRQERSFGYTF | 14 | TRBV19 | -
CASNPLGSEAFF | 12 | TRBV6-1 | -
CAISAAGMNTEAFF | 14 | TRBV10-3 | -
CASSPAQAGTDTQYF | 15 | TRBV5-6 | once
CASSVAPGQSNTGELFF | 17 | TRBV9 | -
CASSAYEEQYF | 11 | TRBV2 | -
CASSPGTGRNEQFF | 14 | TRBV18 | -
CASTPGVETQYF | 12 | TRBV7-9 | -
CASSPRDRAYEQYF | 14 | TRBV6-5 | -
CASNTPRDRGSPLHF | 15 | TRBV27 | -
CALDPTGTRKRGVNEKLFF | 19 | TRBV30 | -
CASSWAMNTEAFF | 13 | TRBV5-1 | -
CASSLSGRTNEQFF | 14 | TRBV5-1 | -
CASSYPGGRGNTIYF | 15 | TRBV6-6 | -
CASIGTAYEQYF | 12 | TRBV28 | once
CASGPPTSTFADTQYF | 16 | TRBV12-5 | -
CASHTSGRRYEQYF | 14 | TRBV28 | -
CASPDRQETQYF | 12 | TRBV6-6 | -
CASSYSQGPGELFF | 14 | TRBV6-5 | -
CASSILWSSGRATGELFF | 18 | TRBV5-6 | -